These 5 T cell receptor beta chains were sequenced from one sample in a study of cytomegalovirus exposure and HLA in healthy donors. It was with 60 Vbeta and 13 Jbeta primers that the PCR ran. TCRdb's table, derived via immunoSEQ multiplex PCR, lists solely in-frame clones and lacks some. The table lists 98,000 or so clones, 70% to 85% of them singletons. Specimen: PBMCs. The source is a woman aged 18-29 years in good health and CMV-seropositive.

This chain joins TRBV6-1 and TRBJ2-5; D may be TRBD2 (6 bases). The V end was cut by 4 bases, the J end by 11 bases, with 17 bases between. The CDR3 covers 13 residues. Looked up from germline, CDR1 is MNHNS and CDR2 is SASEGT. CDR3 sequence (DNA): TGTGCCAGCAGTGTTTCTAGCGTCGGGGAGCAGTACTTC. Its translation is CASSVSSVGEQYF.

The chain links TRBV2 to TRBJ2-1; 7 bases line up with TRBD1. CDR3 size: 10 residues. Germline V gene data show CDR1 as SNHLY and CDR2 as FYNNEI. V trimming: 4 bases; J trimming: 13 bases; junction bases outside the gene matches: 1. Here the CDR3 DNA reads TGTGCCAGCAGTGGACAGGGACAGTTCTTC. Its protein is CASSGQGQFF.

The chain has TRBV18 and TRBJ2-7, with D unresolved. The CDR3 covers 13 residues. The germline V and J ends were trimmed by 5 bases and 6 bases, with 14 bases remaining between them. Germline V gene sequence: CDR1 KGHSH, CDR2 LQKENI. The CDR3 loop is CASSAISSVEQYF. DNA for the CDR3: TGTGCCAGCTCAGCGATCTCCTCCGTCGAGCAGTACTTC.

The chain uses TRBV30 and TRBJ2-2; a weak D match, TRBD1 (5 bases). With 2 bases removed from V and 4 bases from J, the gap between germline ends came to 14 bases. The germline V gene has CDR1 GTSNPN and CDR2 SVGIG (reference sequence). This CDR3 region has 15 residues. CDR3 in amino acids: CAWSPGSQLTGELFF. DNA for the CDR3: TGTGCCTGGAGTCCAGGGTCCCAACTCACCGGGGAGCTGTTTTTT.

The chain employs TRBV28 and TRBJ2-2; D remains ambiguous. The CDR3 covers 15 residues. Deletions cut 3 bases from V and 2 bases from J, with 10 bases between. The germline V gene encodes CDR1 MDHEN and CDR2 SYDVKM. The CDR3 DNA reads as TGTGCCAGCAGTTTTTCGCGAACCAACACCGGGGAGCTGTTTTTT. Translation: CASSFSRTNTGELFF.